The source of this T cell receptor (beta chain) is a study of PD-L1 blockade in urothelial cancer. Study information: As for prior chemotherapy regimens, patients had received 0 to 3. Findings and limits, study-wide: More expansion of tumor-associated blood clones, seen at 3 weeks, marked durable-benefit patients.

The CDR3 contains 14 residues. Unmatched junction bases numbered 14, after V lost 10 bases and J lost 6 bases. Per the germline V gene, CDR1 is LNHDA and CDR2 is SQIVND (reference sequence). The assay was immunoSEQ multiplex PCR, and TCRdb's table has in-frame clones only and misses some. The top ten hold around 1.5% of the sample, which has tens of thousands of clones, 75% to 85% seen once. Time point of the sample: pretreatment peripheral blood. A note on this clone: Its specificity is not known.

The chain is built from TRBV19 and TRBJ2-5; 7 nucleotides align to TRBD2. This TCR came from a man in his fifties or sixties with urothelial cancer. Here the sequenced sample was PBMCs, taken around atezolizumab (anti-PD-L1) treatment. The CDR3 nucleotides read TGTGCCACCAAAGAAGGACCCGGGGGGAAGACCCAGTACTTC. It encodes CATKEGPGGKTQYF.